A single sample is the source of the 3 T cell receptor beta chains below, sequenced in a study of cytomegalovirus exposure and HLA in healthy donors. TCRdb keeps only in-frame clones here, not all; method: immunoSEQ multiplex PCR. The sample holds approximately 150,000 clones, about 88% seen once. What was sequenced was PBMCs. Receptor source: a man between 18 and 29 years old in good health and CMV-seropositive.

This chain joins TRBV5-6 and TRBJ1-5; 11 bases are a match to TRBD1. The CDR3 has 16 amino acids. Germline V gene sequence: CDR1 SGHDT, CDR2 YYEEEE. J gave up 6 bases and V 4 bases, and 9 bases lay outside the gene matches. CDR3 protein: CASSARTGGAGQPQHF. CDR3 nucleotides: TGTGCCAGCAGCGCTAGGACAGGGGGCGCGGGTCAGCCCCAGCATTTT.

Details on this clone: Compared with germline, one end of the junction differs, possibly owing to a read error. V and J are TRBV2 and TRBJ1-5; 9 bases line up with TRBD1. The V gene's germline CDR1 is SNHLY and CDR2 FYNNEI. The CDR3 spans 14 residues. The CDR3 DNA is TGTGCCAGCAGCGAAGGACAGGGGAGACAGCCCCAGCATTTT. Its protein product is CASSEGQGRQPQHF.

The chain recombines TRBV2 with TRBJ2-2, with D maybe TRBD1 (6 bases). The CDR3 runs 14 residues. Germline V gene sequence: CDR1 SNHLY, CDR2 FYNNEI. Trimming cost V 7 bases and J 5 bases, with 14 bases left between them. The CDR3 DNA follows: TGTGCCAGCATGAGTGACAGGCGGACCGGGGAGCTGTTTTTT. As protein: CASMSDRRTGELFF.